In its sample, the clone carrying this TCR beta chain was seen many times. As yet, its antigen is unknown. CDR3 length: 15 residues. CDR1 SGHAT and CDR2 FQNNGV come from the germline V gene. The germline V and J ends were trimmed by 4 bases and 3 bases, with 13 bases remaining between them. These data come from a study of early T cells in non-severe SARS-CoV-2 infection. Study context: Bulk RNA from unsorted whole blood was sequenced; chains were unpaired.

Study-wide results and caveats: VDJdb matches were skewed toward anti-spike CD8 T cell responses.

The TCR library protocol was used to attach unique molecular identifiers. These identifiers were attached to individual cDNA molecules. TCRdb processed the 5' RACE reads anew with MiXCR; each CDR3 protein has one entry. The sample comprises tens of thousands of distinct CDR3 sequences, over 12% of which are singletons, and around 3% rests with the top ten. Sequencing used whole blood. The chain carries TRBV11-2 and TRBJ2-1; possibly TRBD2 for D (5 bases). This receptor was taken from an adult who was a healthcare worker with PCR-confirmed SARS-CoV-2 infection or an uninfected control (not recorded which). CDR3 in amino acids: CASSSSGIDYNEQFF. CDR3 sequence (DNA): TGTGCCAGCAGCTCTTCCGGGATAGACTACAATGAGCAGTTCTTC.